One sample yielded the 32 T cell receptor beta chains listed below, sequenced in a study of blood T cells in healthy people across ages. For the second PCR, which ran for roughly 7 to 11 cycles, a sample-barcoded 5' primer and a J-beta primer mix were used. TCRdb re-derived calls from the 5' RACE reads in MiXCR, one entry per CDR3 protein. The top ten hold approximately 17% of the sample, which has over a million distinct CDR3 sequences, 40% to 45% seen once. Source material: blood. The source of these receptors is a woman aged 55-69 years in good health.

The chain combines TRBV10-3 with TRBJ2-1, with TRBD2 matching over 11 bases. The better agreement between TRBJ2-7 and the DNA end casts doubt on the J call. Germline V CDR1 and CDR2: ENHRY, SYGVKD. The CDR3 runs to 16 residues. The CDR3 nucleotides are TGTGCCATCAGTGATGACGGGACTAGCGGATACAATGAGCAGTACTTC. Protein: CAISDDGTSGYNEQYF.

V and J are TRBV6-5 and TRBJ2-7; 7 bases match TRBD2. CDR1 is MNHEY, CDR2 SVGAGI, per germline. This CDR3 has 14 residues. Trimming removed 6 bases from V and 0 bases from J; junction bases left unmatched: 5. CDR3 sequence (DNA): TGTGCCAGCAGGGAGGCGGGAGCCTCCTACGAGCAGTACTTC. Translated, it gives CASREAGASYEQYF.

The chain joins TRBV20-1 to TRBJ1-5; 12 nucleotides align to TRBD1. The V segment lost 1 base and the J segment 6 bases; nucleotides outside the gene matches: 13. The CDR3 is made up of 18 amino acids. Germline CDR1 and CDR2: DFQATT and SNEGSKA (reference sequence). The CDR3, as DNA: TGCAGTGCTAGAGTTTCTCCCCGGGACAGGGGGCTAATTCAGCCCCAGCATTTT. Residues: CSARVSPRDRGLIQPQHF.

Many counts were recorded for this clonotype. Here the CDR3 reads CASSPTGGNSPLHF. CDR3 nucleotide sequence: TGTGCCAGCAGCCCGACCGGGGGGAATTCACCCCTCCACTTT. The chain has TRBV11-2 and TRBJ1-6; maybe TRBD1 (5 bases). The V gene's germline CDR1 is SGHAT and CDR2 FQNNGV. The CDR3 sequence is 14 residues long. V was clipped by 5 bases and J by 7 bases, with 12 bases between them.

This clonotype was seen many times. This chain connects TRBV10-3 to TRBJ2-7, with D uncertain. The CDR3 loop spans 13 amino acids. Per the germline V gene, CDR1 is ENHRY and CDR2 is SYGVKD. V lost 9 bases and J lost 0, with 12 bases in between. This CDR3 reads CAIRKDSSYEQYF. The CDR3 nucleotides read TGTGCCATACGGAAAGATAGCTCCTACGAGCAGTACTTC.

The gene calls are TRBV4-2 and TRBJ1-2; D is uncertain. The CDR3 is 12 amino acids. In germline, CDR1 is LGHNA, CDR2 YNFKEQ. Trimming took 0 bases from V and 8 from J, leaving 7 bases between them. CDR3 in DNA: TGTGCCAGCAGCCAAGAAAGCGGGGGCTACACCTTC. Amino acids: CASSQESGGYTF.

Regarding this clonotype: A much larger clone is a single base away; this may be a read error. This chain joins TRBV4-1 and TRBJ2-3; perhaps TRBD2 as D (6 bases). The V gene's germline CDR1 is MGHRA and CDR2 YSYEKL. The ends were cut back, 0 bases at V and 13 bases at J, with 11 bases in the middle. There are 12 residues in the CDR3. Written as DNA, the CDR3 is TGCGCCAGCAGCCAAGACGCTAGCGAGGAGTATTTT. It specifies CASSQDASEEYF.

This chain connects TRBV6-1 to TRBJ1-5; D remains unclear. The CDR3 consists of 16 residues. Trimming removed 0 bases at V and 2 bases at J, with 11 bases between. Germline CDR1 MNHNS, CDR2 SASEGT. CDR3 DNA sequence: TGTGCCAGCAGTGAAGCCGGACCGAGAGGCAATCAGCCCCAGCATTTT. It yields the protein CASSEAGPRGNQPQHF.

The chain uses TRBV4-1 and TRBJ1-5; D possibly matches TRBD1 or TRBD2 (5 bases each). The last part of the DNA fits TRBJ2-3 better; the J call may be wrong. Germline loops: CDR1 MGHRA, CDR2 YSYEKL. CDR3 size: 16 residues. This CDR3 reads CASSHTGTDSNQPQYF. CDR3 nucleotide sequence: TGCGCCAGCAGCCACACCGGGACGGATAGCAATCAGCCCCAGTATTTT.

V is TRBV7-9 and J is TRBJ1-4; 8 positions agree with TRBD1. V lost 4 bases, J lost 5 bases, and 6 bases stayed unmatched. This CDR3 has 15 amino acids. The V gene's germline CDR1 is SEHNR and CDR2 FQNEAQ (reference sequence). In DNA form, the CDR3 reads TGTGCCAGCAGCTCAATTGACAGGGGAAATGAAAAACTGTTTTTT. Translated, it gives CASSSIDRGNEKLFF.

This clonotype was seen only a few times. This sequence joins TRBV6-5 and TRBJ1-1; TRBD1 is a possible D gene (5 bases). Trimming left V 1 base short and J 5 bases short, with 11 bases between. CDR1 is MNHEY, CDR2 SVGAGI, per germline. The CDR3 loop spans 14 amino acids. The CDR3 region has the DNA TGTGCCAGCAGTTACTTGGGGGTAAGGACTGAAGCTTTCTTT. Protein product: CASSYLGVRTEAFF.

This clonotype showed up just a few times. Here the CDR3 DNA reads TGTGCCAGCACCATGACTAGCGGGCTATACAATGAGCAGTTCTTC. It encodes CASTMTSGLYNEQFF. The V and J genes are TRBV7-9 and TRBJ2-1, with TRBD2 identical over 10 bases. The CDR3 consists of 15 residues. V lost 7 bases, J lost 4 bases, and 7 bases stayed unmatched. Germline CDR1 reads SEHNR; CDR2 reads FQNEAQ (reference sequence). Drawing the rest from reference TRBV7-9 and TRBJ2-1, the complete variable domain is DTGVSQNPRHKITKRGQNVTFRCDPISEHNRLYWYRQTLGQGPEFLTYFQNEAQLEKSRLLSDRFSAERPKGSFSTLEIQRTEQGDSAMYLCASTMTSGLYNEQFFGPGTRLTVL.

The chain joins TRBV12-5 to TRBJ2-5; maybe TRBD2 (5 bases). The end of the DNA fits TRBJ2-7 better, so the J call may be wrong. The CDR3 totals 12 residues. Germline lookup yields CDR1 LGHNT and CDR2 FRNRAP. Here the CDR3 DNA reads TGTGCTAGTGCCAAGGGAGAAGGCGAGCAGTACTTC. Translated, it gives CASAKGEGEQYF.

V is TRBV6-2 or TRBV6-3 and J is TRBJ2-1, with 9 bases fitting TRBD2. Germline assignment: CDR1 MNHEY and CDR2 SVGEGT. This CDR3 region has 17 residues. After removal of 2 bases from V and 2 bases from J, the junction contained 7 bases not matched to a gene. CDR3 sequence reads: CASSYTGLAGTYNEQFF. The CDR3 DNA follows: TGTGCCAGCAGTTACACGGGACTAGCAGGCACCTACAATGAGCAGTTCTTC.

This clonotype showed up just a few times. V gene TRBV20-1 combines with J gene TRBJ2-5; TRBD1 agrees at 9 bases. There are 13 residues in the CDR3. The V and J ends lost 6 bases and 5 bases, in that order; junction bases with no gene match: 7. Germline lookup yields CDR1 DFQATT and CDR2 SNEGSKA (reference sequence). The CDR3 DNA reads TGCAGTGCCCCTGACAGGGGGTGGGAGACCCAGTACTTC. This gives the protein CSAPDRGWETQYF.

This clonotype has at least ten counts. The rearrangement uses TRBV20-1 and TRBJ2-3, with TRBD2 matching 8 bases. The V gene end was trimmed by 5 bases and the J gene end by 4 bases; junction bases not matched to a gene: 8. Germline loops: CDR1 DFQATT, CDR2 SNEGSKA (reference sequence). This CDR3 is 14 amino acids long. The CDR3 sequence: CSARGGGSSDTQYF. In nucleotides, the CDR3 is TGCAGTGCTCGGGGGGGCGGGAGTTCAGATACGCAGTATTTT.

This clonotype was detected many times. The chain combines TRBV29-1 with TRBJ2-5; no reliable D call. V gave up 8 bases and J gave up 0 bases, with 13 bases separating them. The length of the CDR3 is 13 residues. Germline V gene sequence: CDR1 SQVTM, CDR2 ANQGSEA. The CDR3, as DNA: TGCAGCATTTTGGCAGACAACCAAGAGACCCAGTACTTC. This codes for CSILADNQETQYF.

This clonotype was observed a few times. The chain has TRBV10-3 and TRBJ2-1; D uncertain. Deletions cut 2 bases from V and 1 base from J, with 9 bases between. CDR3 length: 15 residues. Germline V gene sequence: CDR1 ENHRY, CDR2 SYGVKD. CDR3 nucleotides: TGTGCCATCAGTGAGGGGTCCGTTTCCTACAATGAGCAGTTCTTC. It translates to CAISEGSVSYNEQFF.

V is TRBV9 and J is TRBJ2-3; D may match TRBD1 or TRBD2 (5 bases each). V lost 4 bases and J 2 bases, leaving 17 bases between the germline ends. Germline CDR1 reads SGDLS; CDR2 reads YYNGEE. The CDR3 has 16 residues. CDR3 in amino acids: CASSPRVGGTTDTQYF. The CDR3 DNA sequence: TGTGCCAGCAGCCCAAGGGTTGGTGGGACCACAGATACGCAGTATTTT.

About this clonotype: One junction end does not reproduce the germline sequence, and a read error may be involved. The rearrangement joins TRBV27 to TRBJ2-1; tentatively, D is TRBD1 (5 bases). Germline V gives CDR1 MNHEY, CDR2 SMNVEV (reference sequence). There are 14 residues in the CDR3. The chain's CDR3 is CARSYMDTNNEQFF. The CDR3 bases are TGTGCCCGCAGTTATATGGACACAAACAATGAGCAGTTCTTC.

The J gene is TRBJ1-5, the V gene TRBV15, with 8 bases identical to TRBD1. The germline CDR1 and CDR2 sequences are LNHNV and YYDKDF (reference sequence). The CDR3 contains 18 residues. Germline trimming cut 0 bases from V and 3 bases from J; bases unmatched to any gene: 10. CDR3 loop: CATSRDIPQTGDNQPQHF. CDR3 sequence (DNA): TGTGCCACCAGCAGAGATATCCCCCAGACAGGGGACAATCAGCCCCAGCATTTT. The full variable domain, with the rest looked up from reference TRBV15 and TRBJ1-5, is DAMVIQNPRYQVTQFGKPVTLSCSQTLNHNVMYWYQQKSSQAPKLLFHYYDKDFNNEADTPDNFQSRRPNTSFCFLDIRSPGLGDTAMYLCATSRDIPQTGDNQPQHFGDGTRLSIL.

This clonotype was found many times. This chain's CDR3 is CATSRDAGQETQYF. The CDR3 coding sequence is TGTGCCACCAGCAGAGATGCGGGTCAAGAGACCCAGTACTTC. The V and J genes are TRBV15 and TRBJ2-5, with a possible D match to TRBD2 (5 bases). V dropped 0 bases and J dropped 2 bases, with 7 bases sitting between them. CDR1 is LNHNV and CDR2 is YYDKDF in the germline V gene (reference sequence). This CDR3 comprises 14 residues.

This clonotype was counted between two and nine times. The rearrangement uses TRBV27 and TRBJ1-4; D is possibly TRBD1 (5 bases). V lost 2 bases, J lost 6 bases, and 13 bases lay in between. This CDR3 spans 15 amino acids. CDR1 is MNHEY, CDR2 SMNVEV, per germline (reference sequence). CDR3 sequence reads: CASSLIGTRDEKLFF. The CDR3, as DNA: TGTGCCAGCAGTTTAATCGGGACGAGGGATGAAAAACTGTTTTTT. Looking up the rest from reference TRBV27 and TRBJ1-4 gives the full variable domain: EAQVTQNPRYLITVTGKKLTVTCSQNMNHEYMSWYRQDPGLGLRQIYYSMNVEVTDKGDVPEGYKVSRKEKRNFPLILESPSPNQTSLYFCASSLIGTRDEKLFFGSGTQLSVL.

The genes are TRBV15 and TRBJ2-1; 10 bases align to TRBD2. The J call may be faulty, since TRBJ2-7 better matches the DNA end. The germline CDR1 and CDR2 sequences are LNHNV and YYDKDF (reference sequence). The CDR3 runs 15 residues. CDR3: CATRLAGSSYNEQYF. The CDR3 nucleotides read TGTGCCACCAGACTAGCGGGGAGCTCCTACAATGAGCAGTACTTC.

V and J are TRBV27 and TRBJ2-1; tentatively, D is TRBD1 (6 bases). Germline-derived CDR1 and CDR2 are MNHEY and SMNVEV (reference sequence). CDR3 length: 15 amino acids. V gave up 8 bases and J gave up 8 bases, with 22 bases separating them. CDR3 amino acids: CASQRQGPRGDEQFF. The CDR3 coding sequence is TGTGCCAGCCAGAGGCAGGGGCCGCGCGGTGATGAGCAGTTCTTC.

The V call is TRBV5-1, the J call TRBJ2-3; tentative D call: TRBD2 (6 bases). Per germline, CDR1 SGHRS and CDR2 YFSETQ. The CDR3 runs to 13 residues. V was clipped by 6 bases and J by 4 bases, with 12 bases between them. CDR3 DNA: TGCGCCAGCAAGGAGGGAACAGCAGATACGCAGTATTTT. Protein product: CASKEGTADTQYF. Drawing the rest from reference TRBV5-1 and TRBJ2-3, the complete variable domain is KAGVTQTPRYLIKTRGQQVTLSCSPISGHRSVSWYQQTPGQGLQFLFEYFSETQRNKGNFPGRFSGRQFSNSRSEMNVSTLELGDSALYLCASKEGTADTQYFGPGTRLTVL.

The chain couples TRBV5-1 to TRBJ2-7; TRBD1 agrees at 9 bases. Unmatched junction bases numbered 9, after V lost 4 bases and J lost 4 bases. CDR3 size: 15 residues. CDR1 and CDR2 (germline): SGHRS, YFSETQ. In DNA form, the CDR3 reads TGCGCCAGCAGCATGACACAGGGGGCTTGGTACGAGCAGTACTTC. Translation: CASSMTQGAWYEQYF.

This clonotype has more than one count but fewer than ten. V and J are TRBV29-1 and TRBJ2-3; D might be TRBD2 (7 bases). The CDR3 loop spans 15 amino acids. Trimming took off 5 bases at V and 4 bases at J, with 19 bases between the two ends. The germline V gene encodes CDR1 SQVTM and CDR2 ANQGSEA. The chain's CDR3 is CSVLGQRGGADTQYF. The CDR3 coding sequence is TGCAGCGTTCTGGGACAAAGGGGGGGGGCAGATACGCAGTATTTT.

The gene calls are TRBV6-5 and TRBJ2-7; tentative D call: TRBD2 (6 bases). Per germline, CDR1 MNHEY and CDR2 SVGAGI. Trimming stripped 6 bases from V and 6 bases from J, with 21 bases between. The CDR3 totals 15 residues. The CDR3 reads CASRPDGGSPFEQYF. In nucleotides, the CDR3 is TGTGCCAGCAGGCCGGATGGGGGGTCCCCCTTCGAGCAGTACTTC.

This clonotype occurred a few times. This chain uses TRBV7-3 with TRBJ1-6, with 7 bases that match TRBD1. The CDR3 has 13 residues. J gave up 7 bases and V 5 bases, and 2 bases lay outside the gene matches. Germline assignment: CDR1 SGHTA and CDR2 FQGTGA. The CDR3 spells CASSPDRNSPLHF. CDR3 in DNA: TGTGCCAGCAGCCCGGACAGGAATTCACCCCTCCACTTT.

With regard to this clonotype: Mismatch with germline at one junction end may stem from a read error. The V call is TRBV7-9, the J call TRBJ2-7; TRBD1 matches 9 bases. The CDR3 is made up of 13 amino acids. Germline V lookup: CDR1 SEHNR, CDR2 FQNEAQ (reference sequence). CDR3 coding DNA: TGTGCCGGCAGCCGGGACAGGGAAAGCGAGCAGTACTTC. Residues: CAGSRDRESEQYF.

This clonotype was counted a few times. This rearrangement joins TRBV2 to TRBJ2-3, with D possibly TRBD1 on 5 matching bases. This CDR3 is built from 12 residues. V lost 1 base and J 11 bases, leaving 10 bases between the germline ends. Germline V gene lookup returns CDR1 SNHLY and CDR2 FYNNEI. As DNA, the CDR3 is TGTGCCAGCAGTGAAGGGCAGGGCAGGCAGTATTTT. Translating it yields CASSEGQGRQYF.